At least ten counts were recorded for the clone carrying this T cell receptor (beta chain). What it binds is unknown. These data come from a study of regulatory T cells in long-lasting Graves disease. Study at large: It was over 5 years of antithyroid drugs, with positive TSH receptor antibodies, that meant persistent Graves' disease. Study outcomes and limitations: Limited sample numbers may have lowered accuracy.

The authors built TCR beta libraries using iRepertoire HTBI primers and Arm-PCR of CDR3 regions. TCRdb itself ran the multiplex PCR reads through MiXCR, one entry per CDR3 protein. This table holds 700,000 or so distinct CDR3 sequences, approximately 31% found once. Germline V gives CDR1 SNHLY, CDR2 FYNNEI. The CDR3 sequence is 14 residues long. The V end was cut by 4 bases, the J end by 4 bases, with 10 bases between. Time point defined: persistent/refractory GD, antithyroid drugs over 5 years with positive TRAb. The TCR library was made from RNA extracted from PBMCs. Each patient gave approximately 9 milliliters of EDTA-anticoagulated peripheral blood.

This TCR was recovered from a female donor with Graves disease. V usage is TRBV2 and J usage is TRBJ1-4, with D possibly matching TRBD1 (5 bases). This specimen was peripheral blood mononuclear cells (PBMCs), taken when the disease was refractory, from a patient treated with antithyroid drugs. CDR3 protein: CASSVDSFNEKLFF. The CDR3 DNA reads TGTGCCAGCAGTGTCGACAGCTTTAATGAAAAACTGTTTTTT.